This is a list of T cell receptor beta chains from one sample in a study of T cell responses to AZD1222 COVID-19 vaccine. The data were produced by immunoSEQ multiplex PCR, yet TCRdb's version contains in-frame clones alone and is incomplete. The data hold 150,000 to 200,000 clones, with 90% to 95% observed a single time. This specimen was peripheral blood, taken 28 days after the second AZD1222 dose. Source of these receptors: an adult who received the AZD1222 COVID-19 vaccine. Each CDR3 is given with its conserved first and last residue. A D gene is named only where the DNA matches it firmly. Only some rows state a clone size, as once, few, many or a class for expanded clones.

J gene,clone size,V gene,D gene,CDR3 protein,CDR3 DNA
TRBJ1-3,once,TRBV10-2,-,CASSVGGGTGNTIYF,TGCGCCAGCAGTGTCGGCGGGGGGACTGGAAACACCATATATTTT
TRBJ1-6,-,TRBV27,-,CASSLSGYYNSPLHF,TGTGCCAGCAGTTTATCGGGGTACTATAATTCACCCCTCCACTTT
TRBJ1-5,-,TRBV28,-,CASSFRDKHQPQHF,TGTGCCAGCAGTTTTAGGGACAAACATCAGCCCCAGCATTTT
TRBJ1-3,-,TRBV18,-,CASSLKRTGSGNTIYF,TGTGCCAGCTCCCTTAAAAGGACGGGCTCTGGAAACACCATATATTTT
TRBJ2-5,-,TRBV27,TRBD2,CASSSRTSGTETQYF,TGTGCCAGCAGTTCCCGGACTAGCGGGACTGAGACCCAGTACTTC
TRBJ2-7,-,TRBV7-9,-,CASSLDVVAYEQYF,TGTGCCAGCAGCTTGGATGTGGTTGCCTACGAGCAGTACTTC
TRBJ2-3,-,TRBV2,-,CASRATSGWGDTQYF,TGTGCCAGCAGGGCCACGAGCGGATGGGGAGATACGCAGTATTTT
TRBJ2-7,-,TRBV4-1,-,CASSQDGVRQSYEQYF,TGCGCCAGCAGCCAAGATGGAGTCCGGCAGTCCTACGAGCAGTACTTC
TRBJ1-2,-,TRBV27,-,CASSLSAGYGYTF,TGTGCCAGCAGTTTATCGGCGGGCTATGGCTACACCTTC
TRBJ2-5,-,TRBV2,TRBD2,CASSLESGSEETQYF,TGTGCCAGCAGCCTAGAGAGCGGGAGTGAGGAGACCCAGTACTTC
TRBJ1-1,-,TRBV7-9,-,CASSLRLGNTEAFF,TGTGCCAGCAGCTTACGGTTGGGGAACACTGAAGCTTTCTTT
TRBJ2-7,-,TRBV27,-,CASSLVSGGEQYF,TGTGCCAGCAGTTTGGTCTCTGGGGGAGAGCAGTACTTC
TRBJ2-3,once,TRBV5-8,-,CASSKAPGASTDTQYF,TGTGCCAGCAGCAAAGCCCCGGGGGCTAGCACAGATACGCAGTATTTT
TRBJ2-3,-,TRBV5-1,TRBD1,CASSKTGGRDTDTQYF,TGCGCCAGCAGCAAAACAGGGGGGAGAGACACAGATACGCAGTATTTT
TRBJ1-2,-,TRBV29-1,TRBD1,CSVNRDSNYGYTF,TGCAGCGTAAATAGGGACAGTAACTATGGCTACACCTTC
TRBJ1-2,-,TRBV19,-,CASTLGGAEGYTF,TGTGCCAGTACCCTAGGGGGGGCGGAGGGCTACACCTTC
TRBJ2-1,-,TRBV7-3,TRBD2,CASSLGSGRADRQFF,TGTGCCAGCAGCTTAGGTAGCGGGAGGGCGGATCGGCAGTTCTTC
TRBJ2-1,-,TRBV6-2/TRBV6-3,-,CASSSTYNEQFF,TGTGCCAGCAGTTCAACCTACAATGAGCAGTTCTTC
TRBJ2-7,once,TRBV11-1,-,CASSLQGSSYEQYF,TGTGCCAGCAGCTTACAGGGATCGTCCTACGAGCAGTACTTC
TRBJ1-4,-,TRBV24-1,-,CANDTDSEKLFF,TGTGCCAACGACACTGACAGTGAAAAACTGTTTTTT
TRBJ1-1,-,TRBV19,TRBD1,CASTGTAEAFF,TGTGCCAGTACAGGGACAGCTGAAGCTTTCTTT
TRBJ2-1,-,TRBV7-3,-,CASSLDRKDEQFF,TGTGCCAGCAGCCTTGACCGGAAGGATGAGCAGTTCTTC
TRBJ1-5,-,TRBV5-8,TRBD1,CASSTDRVYSNQPQHF,TGTGCCAGCAGCACCGACAGGGTTTATAGCAATCAGCCCCAGCATTTT
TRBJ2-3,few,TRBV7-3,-,CASSHGHSDTQYF,TGTGCCAGCAGCCATGGACATTCAGATACGCAGTATTTT
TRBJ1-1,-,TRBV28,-,CASRQGMNTEAFF,TGTGCCAGCAGACAGGGAATGAACACTGAAGCTTTCTTT
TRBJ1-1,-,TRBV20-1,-,CSARGNTEAFF,TGCAGTGCTAGGGGGAACACTGAAGCTTTCTTT
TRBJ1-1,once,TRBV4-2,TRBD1,CASSQDWSSAQGARQAFF,TGTGCCAGCAGCCAAGATTGGTCTTCGGCCCAGGGGGCTCGGCAGGCTTTCTTT